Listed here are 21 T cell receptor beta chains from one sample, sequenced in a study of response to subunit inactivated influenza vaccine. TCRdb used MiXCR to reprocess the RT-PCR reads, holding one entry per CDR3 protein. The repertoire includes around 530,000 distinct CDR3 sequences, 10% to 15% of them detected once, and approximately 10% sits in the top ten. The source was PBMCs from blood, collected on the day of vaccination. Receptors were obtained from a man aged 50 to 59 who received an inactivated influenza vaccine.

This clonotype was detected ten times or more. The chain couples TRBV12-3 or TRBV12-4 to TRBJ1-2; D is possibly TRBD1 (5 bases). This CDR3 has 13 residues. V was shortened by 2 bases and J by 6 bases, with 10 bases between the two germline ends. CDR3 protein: CASSLSRDDGYTF. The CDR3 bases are TGTGCCAGCAGTTTAAGCAGGGATGATGGCTACACCTTC.

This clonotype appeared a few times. CDR3 amino acids: CASSYKLSSLGGYTF. Here the CDR3 DNA reads TGTGCCAGCAGTTACAAATTGAGCTCCTTGGGCGGCTACACCTTC. The rearrangement joins TRBV6-5 to TRBJ1-2; the D is unclear. Germline values: CDR1 MNHEY, CDR2 SVGAGI. V was shortened by 2 bases and J by 8 bases, with 18 bases between the two germline ends. This CDR3 comprises 15 residues.

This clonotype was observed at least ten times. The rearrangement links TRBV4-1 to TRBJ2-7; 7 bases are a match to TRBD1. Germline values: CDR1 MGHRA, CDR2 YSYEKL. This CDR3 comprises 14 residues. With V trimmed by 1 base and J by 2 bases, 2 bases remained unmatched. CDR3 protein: CASSQATGTYEQYF. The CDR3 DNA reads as TGCGCCAGCAGCCAAGCGACAGGGACCTACGAGCAGTACTTC.

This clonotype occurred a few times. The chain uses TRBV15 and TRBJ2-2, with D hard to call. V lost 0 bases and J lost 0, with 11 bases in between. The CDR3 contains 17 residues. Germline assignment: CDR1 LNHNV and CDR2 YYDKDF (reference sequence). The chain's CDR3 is CATSRDPPGTNTGELFF. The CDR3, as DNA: TGTGCCACCAGCAGAGATCCACCCGGTACGAACACCGGGGAGCTGTTTTTT.

The DNA of the CDR3 is TGTGCCAGCAGCTTAGAGGGCGTCCTGACTTTC. This codes for CASSLEGVLTF. This chain joins TRBV7-9 and TRBJ2-6; D uncertain. Trimming pared 1 base from V and 12 bases from J, leaving 4 bases between. This CDR3 is built from 11 residues. CDR1 is SEHNR, CDR2 FQNEAQ, per germline (reference sequence).

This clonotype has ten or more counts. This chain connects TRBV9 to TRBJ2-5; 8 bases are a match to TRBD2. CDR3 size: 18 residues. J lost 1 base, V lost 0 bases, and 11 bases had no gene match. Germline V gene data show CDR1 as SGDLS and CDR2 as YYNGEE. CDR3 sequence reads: CASSVGGRGAGAQETQYF. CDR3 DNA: TGTGCCAGCAGCGTAGGCGGGCGAGGAGCGGGGGCCCAAGAGACCCAGTACTTC.

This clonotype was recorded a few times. The CDR3 coding sequence is TGTGCCAGCAGCGCCCCGGGACAGGGGCGCACAGATACGCAGTATTTT. It translates to CASSAPGQGRTDTQYF. The V gene is TRBV9, the J gene TRBJ2-3, with 10 bases lining up with TRBD1. The V gene end was trimmed by 3 bases and the J gene end by 1 base; junction bases not matched to a gene: 5. Germline V gene lookup returns CDR1 SGDLS and CDR2 YYNGEE. CDR3 length: 16 residues. The complete variable domain, with remaining parts taken from reference TRBV9 and TRBJ2-3, reads DSGVTQTPKHLITATGQRVTLRCSPRSGDLSVYWYQQSLDQGLQFLIQYYNGEERAKGNILERFSAQQFPDLHSELNLSSLELGDSALYFCASSAPGQGRTDTQYFGPGTRLTVL.

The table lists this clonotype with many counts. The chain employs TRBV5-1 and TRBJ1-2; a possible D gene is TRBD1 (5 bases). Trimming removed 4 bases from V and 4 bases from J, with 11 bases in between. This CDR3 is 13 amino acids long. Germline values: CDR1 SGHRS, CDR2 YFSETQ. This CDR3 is CASSADTGYGYTF. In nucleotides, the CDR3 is TGCGCCAGCAGCGCGGACACTGGCTATGGCTACACCTTC.

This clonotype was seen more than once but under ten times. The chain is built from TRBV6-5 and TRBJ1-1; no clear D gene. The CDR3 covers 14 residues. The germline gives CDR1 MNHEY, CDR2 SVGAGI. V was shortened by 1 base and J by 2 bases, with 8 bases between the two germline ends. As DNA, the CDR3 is TGTGCCAGCAGTTACTACAGCTTTAACACTGAAGCTTTCTTT. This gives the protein CASSYYSFNTEAFF.

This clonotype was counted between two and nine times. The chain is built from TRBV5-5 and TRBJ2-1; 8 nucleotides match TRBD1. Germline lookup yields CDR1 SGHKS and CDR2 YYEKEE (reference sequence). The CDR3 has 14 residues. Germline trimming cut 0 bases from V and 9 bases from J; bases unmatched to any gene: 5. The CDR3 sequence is CASSLGQGALEQFF. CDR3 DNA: TGTGCCAGCAGCTTGGGTCAGGGGGCGCTTGAGCAGTTCTTC.

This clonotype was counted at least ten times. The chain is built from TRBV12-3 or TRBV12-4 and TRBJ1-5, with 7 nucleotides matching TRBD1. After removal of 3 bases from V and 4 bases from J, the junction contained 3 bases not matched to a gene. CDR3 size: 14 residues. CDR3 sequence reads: CASSFSQGNQPQHF. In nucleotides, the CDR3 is TGTGCCAGCAGTTTTTCACAGGGGAATCAGCCCCAGCATTTT.

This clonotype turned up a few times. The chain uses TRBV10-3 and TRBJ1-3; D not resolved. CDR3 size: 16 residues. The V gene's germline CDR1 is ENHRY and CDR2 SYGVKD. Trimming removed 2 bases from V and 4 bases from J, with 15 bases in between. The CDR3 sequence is CAISEPLTSTGNTIYF. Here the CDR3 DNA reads TGTGCCATCAGTGAGCCGCTTACCTCTACAGGAAACACCATATATTTT.

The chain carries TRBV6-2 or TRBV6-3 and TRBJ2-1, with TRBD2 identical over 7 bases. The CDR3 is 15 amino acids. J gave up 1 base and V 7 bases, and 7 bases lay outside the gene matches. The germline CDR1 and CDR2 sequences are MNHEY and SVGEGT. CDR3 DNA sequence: TGTGCCAGCACCAACGGACTAGGTTCCTACAATGAGCAGTTCTTC. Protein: CASTNGLGSYNEQFF.

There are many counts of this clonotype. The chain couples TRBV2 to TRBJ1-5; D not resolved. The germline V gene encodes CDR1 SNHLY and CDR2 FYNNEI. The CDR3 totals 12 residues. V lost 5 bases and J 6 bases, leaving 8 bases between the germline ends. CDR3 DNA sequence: TGTGCCAGCAGTCTAGACGGTCAGCCCCAGCATTTT. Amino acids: CASSLDGQPQHF.

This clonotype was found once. The CDR3 here is CASSLAGRAGTGELFF. The DNA of the CDR3 is TGCGCCAGCAGCTTGGCCGGCAGGGCCGGCACCGGGGAGCTGTTTTTT. The rearrangement links TRBV5-1 to TRBJ2-2, with a weak D call TRBD1 (5 bases). The V gene lost 0 bases and the J gene lost 4 bases, with 13 bases spanning the gap. The CDR3 is made up of 16 amino acids. The germline gives CDR1 SGHRS, CDR2 YFSETQ.

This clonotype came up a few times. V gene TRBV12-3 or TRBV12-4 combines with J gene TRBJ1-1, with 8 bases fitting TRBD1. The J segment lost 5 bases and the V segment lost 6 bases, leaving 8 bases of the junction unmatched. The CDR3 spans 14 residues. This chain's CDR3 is CASSSGQGATEAFF. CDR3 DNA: TGTGCCAGCAGCTCCGGGCAGGGGGCGACTGAAGCTTTCTTT.

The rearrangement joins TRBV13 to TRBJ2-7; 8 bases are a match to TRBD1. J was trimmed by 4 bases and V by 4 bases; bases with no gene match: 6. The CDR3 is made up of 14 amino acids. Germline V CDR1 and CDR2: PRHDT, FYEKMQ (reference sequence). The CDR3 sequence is CASSSGGRWYEQYF. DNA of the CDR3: TGTGCCAGCAGCTCAGGGGGCAGGTGGTACGAGCAGTACTTC.

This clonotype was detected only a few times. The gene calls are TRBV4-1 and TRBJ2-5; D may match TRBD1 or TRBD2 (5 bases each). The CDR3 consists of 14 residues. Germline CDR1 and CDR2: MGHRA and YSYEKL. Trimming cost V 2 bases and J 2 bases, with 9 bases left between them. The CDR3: CASSQLGRQETQYF. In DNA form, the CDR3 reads TGCGCCAGCAGCCAACTGGGACGGCAAGAGACCCAGTACTTC.

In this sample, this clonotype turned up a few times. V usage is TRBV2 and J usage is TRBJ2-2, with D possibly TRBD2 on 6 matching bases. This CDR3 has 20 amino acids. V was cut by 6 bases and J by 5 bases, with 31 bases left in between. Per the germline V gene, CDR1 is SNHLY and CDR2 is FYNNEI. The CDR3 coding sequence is TGTGCCAGCAGAGTGAACGGTGGGGTGGGAGGACGGAGCAGTACCGGGGAGCTGTTTTTT. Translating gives CASRVNGGVGGRSSTGELFF.

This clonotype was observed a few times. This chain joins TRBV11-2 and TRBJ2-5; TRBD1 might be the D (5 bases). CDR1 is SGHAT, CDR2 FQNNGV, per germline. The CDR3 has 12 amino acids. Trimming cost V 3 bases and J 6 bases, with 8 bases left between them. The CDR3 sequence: CASSFRTKTQYF. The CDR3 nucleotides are TGTGCCAGCAGCTTCAGGACAAAGACCCAGTACTTC.

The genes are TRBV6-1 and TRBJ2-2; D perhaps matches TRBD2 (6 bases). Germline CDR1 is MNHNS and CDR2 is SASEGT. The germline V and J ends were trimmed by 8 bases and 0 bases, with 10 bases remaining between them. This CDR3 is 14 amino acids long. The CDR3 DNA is TGTGCCAGCCGGGGGAGCCCGAACACCGGGGAGCTGTTTTTT. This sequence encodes CASRGSPNTGELFF.